This is a list of T cell receptor beta chains from one sample in a study of T cells in tuberculosis. Method: immunoSEQ multiplex PCR; TCRdb's copy keeps in-frame clones and lacks some. The top ten clones hold about 6.5% of a sample with about 29,000 clones, almost 90% of them seen once. The sample taken for sequencing was PBMCs. The receptors shown here come from a donor aged 10-29 years with latent tuberculosis or without tuberculosis infection. The CDR3 runs from the conserved cysteine through the conserved F or W. A D gene is named only where the DNA matches it firmly.

D gene	V gene	J gene	CDR3 DNA	CDR3 protein
-	TRBV15	TRBJ2-7	TGTGCCACCAGCCCGCGCGGGTTCTCCTACGAGCAGTACTTC	CATSPRGFSYEQYF
-	TRBV28	TRBJ2-7	TGTGCCAGCAGTTTAGGCCGTCGCGAGCAGTACTTC	CASSLGRREQYF
-	TRBV23-1	TRBJ1-1	TGCGCCCGTCTCAGAGGAAAGGAGGGTGGGAACACTGAAGCTTTCTTT	CARLRGKEGGNTEAFF
-	TRBV2	TRBJ2-5	TGTGCCAGCAGTGAGACAGAAGAGACCCAGTACTTC	CASSETEETQYF
TRBD1	TRBV5-1	TRBJ1-4	TGCGCCAGCAGCGGACAGGGTGGGGAAAAACTGTTTTTT	CASSGQGGEKLFF
-	TRBV4-3	TRBJ2-7	TGCGCCAGCAGCCAAGGCCTTAGCGGTACCTACGAGCAGTACTTC	CASSQGLSGTYEQYF
-	TRBV4-1	TRBJ1-5	TGCGCCAGCAGCCTGCCCGGGAGCAATCAGCCCCAGCATTTT	CASSLPGSNQPQHF
TRBD1	TRBV7-9	TRBJ2-3	TGTGCCAGCAGCAACAGGGGGCGTTCCCCAGATACGCAGTATTTT	CASSNRGRSPDTQYF
TRBD2	TRBV28	TRBJ2-2	TGTGCCAGCAGTTTGGGACTAGACTTCGGGGAGCTGTTTTTT	CASSLGLDFGELFF
-	TRBV10-3	TRBJ1-2	TGTGCCGCCCAGGGGACGGTCTATGGCTACACCTTC	CAAQGTVYGYTF
-	TRBV2	TRBJ2-7	TGTGCCAGCAGGTCTGGACTTTCGGTCTTAACCTACGAGCAGTACTTC	CASRSGLSVLTYEQYF
-	TRBV5-1	TRBJ1-1	TGCGCCAGCAGGGACCGGGAATCGAACACTGAAGCTTTCTTT	CASRDRESNTEAFF
-	TRBV5-6	TRBJ2-7	TGTGCCAGCAGCTTCGGGAGCTACGAGCAGTACTTC	CASSFGSYEQYF
-	TRBV28	TRBJ1-5	TGTGCCAGCAGTCCTTTGGCCGTACCAGGCAATCAGCCCCAGCATTTT	CASSPLAVPGNQPQHF
-	TRBV29-1	TRBJ2-2	TGCAGCGTTAGCAGGGGTAACACCGGGGAGCTGTTTTTT	CSVSRGNTGELFF
-	TRBV10-3	TRBJ2-7	TGTGCCATCGGAGGACCTAGGTTGTCCTACGAGCAGTACTTC	CAIGGPRLSYEQYF
-	TRBV19	TRBJ1-1	TGTGCCAGCTCTCTAGTGAACACTGAAGCTTTCTTT	CASSLVNTEAFF
-	TRBV19	TRBJ1-5	TGTGCCAGTAGTAGTGGGGGCCGAGGCAATCAGCCCCAGCATTTT	CASSSGGRGNQPQHF
TRBD2	TRBV9	TRBJ2-5	TGTGCCAGCAGCGTAAGTGTCGGGGGGAGTAGCGGTGCCCAAGAGACCCAGTACTTC	CASSVSVGGSSGAQETQYF
-	TRBV5-8	TRBJ1-1	TGTGCCAGCAGCTTGGGAGGCCCCCCTGAAGCTTTCTTT	CASSLGGPPEAFF
-	TRBV6-1	TRBJ1-1	TGTGCCAGCAGTGCGACTGGCAACACTGAAGCTTTCTTT	CASSATGNTEAFF
-	TRBV27	TRBJ1-5	TGTGCCAGCAGTTGGGGGGGGGTCTATCAGCCCCAGCATTTT	CASSWGGVYQPQHF